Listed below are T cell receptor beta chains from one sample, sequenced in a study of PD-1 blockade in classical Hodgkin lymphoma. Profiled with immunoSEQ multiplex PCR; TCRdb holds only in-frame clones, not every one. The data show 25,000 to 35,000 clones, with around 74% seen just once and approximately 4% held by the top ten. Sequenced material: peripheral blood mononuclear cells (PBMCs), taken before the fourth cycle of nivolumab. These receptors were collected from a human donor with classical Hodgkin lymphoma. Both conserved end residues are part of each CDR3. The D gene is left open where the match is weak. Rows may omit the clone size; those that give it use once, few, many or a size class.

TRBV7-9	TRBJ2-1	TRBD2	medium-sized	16	TGTGCCAGCAGCCCTCAACTAGCGGGCTTTTACAATGAGCAGTTCTTC	CASSPQLAGFYNEQFF
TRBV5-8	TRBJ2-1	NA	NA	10	TGTGCCAGCAGCTTCAATGAGCAGTTCTTC	CASSFNEQFF
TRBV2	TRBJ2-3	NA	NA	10	TGTGCCAGCGGACCGGATACGCAGTATTTT	CASGPDTQYF
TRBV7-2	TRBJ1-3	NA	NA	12	TGTGCCACCACTTTCTCTGGAAACACCATATATTTT	CATTFSGNTIYF
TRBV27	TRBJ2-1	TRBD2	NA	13	TGTGCCAGCAGTTTACTAGCGGGAGTGGTGCAGTTCTTC	CASSLLAGVVQFF
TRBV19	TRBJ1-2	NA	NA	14	TGTGCCAGTAGTACCAGGTCGGGGGACTATGGCTACACCTTC	CASSTRSGDYGYTF
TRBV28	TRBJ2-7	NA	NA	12	TGTGCCAGCAGCACTCGTTGGGGGGAGCAGTACTTC	CASSTRWGEQYF
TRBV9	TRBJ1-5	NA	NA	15	TGTGCCAGCAGCCCGGAGGCCCATGGCAATCAGCCCCAGCATTTT	CASSPEAHGNQPQHF
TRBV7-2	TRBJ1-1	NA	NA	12	TGTGCCAGCAGCCGGTTCAACACTGAAGCTTTCTTT	CASSRFNTEAFF
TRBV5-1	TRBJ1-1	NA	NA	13	TGCGCCAGCAGCCCAAGAGTGAACACTGAAGCTTTCTTT	CASSPRVNTEAFF
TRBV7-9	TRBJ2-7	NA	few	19	TGTGCCAGCAGCTTAGCAGATCGACCGGGTCCCTCCACCTACTACGAGCAGTACTTC	CASSLADRPGPSTYYEQYF
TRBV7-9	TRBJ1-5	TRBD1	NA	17	TGTGCCAGCAGCTTCACCACTTTGGGACAGGGGGCCCAGCCCCAGCATTTT	CASSFTTLGQGAQPQHF
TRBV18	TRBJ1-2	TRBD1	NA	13	TGTGCCAGCTCGGGGGACAGCTTAGAAGGCTACACCTTC	CASSGDSLEGYTF
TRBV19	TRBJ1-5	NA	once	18	TGTGCCAGTAGTATTCTCCTTGCCCAAGGGGCCCGCAATCAGCCCCAGCATTTT	CASSILLAQGARNQPQHF
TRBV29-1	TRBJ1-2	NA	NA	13	TGCAGCGCCGACCCCGGACAGAGTTATGGCTACACCTTC	CSADPGQSYGYTF
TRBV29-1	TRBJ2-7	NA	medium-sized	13	TGCAGCGTTCAGTGGAGGGACAGCTACGAGCAGTACTTC	CSVQWRDSYEQYF
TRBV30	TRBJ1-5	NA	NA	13	TGTGCCTGGAGTGCGGGGTTTGATCAGCCCCAGCATTTT	CAWSAGFDQPQHF
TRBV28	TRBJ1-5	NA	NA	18	TGTGCCAGCTCGTCGCTCGGACGGGGCGGGGGAAGCAATCAGCCCCAGCATTTT	CASSSLGRGGGSNQPQHF
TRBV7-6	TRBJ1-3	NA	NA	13	TGTGCCAGCAGCTCCCTGTATGGAAACACCATATATTTT	CASSSLYGNTIYF
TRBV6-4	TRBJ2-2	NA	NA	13	TGTGCCAGCAGTGACAGGGACACCGGGGAGCTGTTTTTT	CASSDRDTGELFF
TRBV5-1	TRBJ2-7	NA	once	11	TGCACCAGGTGTGGGTCCTACGAGCAGTACTTC	CTRCGSYEQYF
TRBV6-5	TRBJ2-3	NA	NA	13	TGTGCCAGCAGTTACTCAGGTCAGGATACGCAGTATTTT	CASSYSGQDTQYF
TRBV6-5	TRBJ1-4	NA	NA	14	TGTGCCAGCGGGGCGGGAGATACTAATGAAAAACTGTTTTTT	CASGAGDTNEKLFF
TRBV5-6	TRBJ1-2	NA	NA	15	TGTGCCAGCAGCTTGGGGCCGGGGAAGGAGCGTGGCTACACCTTC	CASSLGPGKERGYTF
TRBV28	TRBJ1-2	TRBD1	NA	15	TGTGCCAGCAGTTTATACAGGGGGCCTGGTATGGGCTACACCTTC	CASSLYRGPGMGYTF
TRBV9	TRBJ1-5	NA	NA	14	TGTGCCAGCAGCGTAGGAGGTAGGAATCAGCCCCAGCATTTT	CASSVGGRNQPQHF
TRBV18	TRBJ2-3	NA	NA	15	TGTGCCAGCTCACCAAGTAACGGACTCACAGATACGCAGTATTTT	CASSPSNGLTDTQYF